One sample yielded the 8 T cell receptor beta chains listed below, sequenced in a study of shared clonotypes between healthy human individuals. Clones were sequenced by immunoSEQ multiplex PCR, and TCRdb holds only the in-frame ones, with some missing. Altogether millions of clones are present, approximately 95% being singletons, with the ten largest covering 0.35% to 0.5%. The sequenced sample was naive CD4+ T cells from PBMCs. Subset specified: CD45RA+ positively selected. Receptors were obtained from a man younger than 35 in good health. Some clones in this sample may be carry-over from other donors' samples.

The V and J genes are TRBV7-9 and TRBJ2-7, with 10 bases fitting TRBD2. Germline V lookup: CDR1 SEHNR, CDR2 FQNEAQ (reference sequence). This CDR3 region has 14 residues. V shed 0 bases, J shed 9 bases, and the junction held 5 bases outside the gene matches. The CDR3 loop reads CASSLAGTSAPQYF. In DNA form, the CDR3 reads TGTGCCAGCAGCTTAGCCGGGACTAGCGCGCCGCAGTACTTC.

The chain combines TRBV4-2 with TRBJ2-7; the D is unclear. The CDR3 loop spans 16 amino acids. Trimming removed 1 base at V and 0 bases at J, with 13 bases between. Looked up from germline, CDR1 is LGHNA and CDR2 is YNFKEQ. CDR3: CASSQGLRLGSYEQYF. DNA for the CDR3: TGTGCCAGCAGCCAAGGCCTCCGACTGGGCTCCTACGAGCAGTACTTC.

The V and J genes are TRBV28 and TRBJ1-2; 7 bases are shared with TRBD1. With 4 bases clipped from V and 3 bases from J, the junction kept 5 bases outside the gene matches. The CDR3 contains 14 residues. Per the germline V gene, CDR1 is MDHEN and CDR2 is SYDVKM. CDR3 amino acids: CASSSGGGHYGYTF. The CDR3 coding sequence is TGTGCCAGCAGTTCTGGAGGGGGCCACTATGGCTACACCTTC.

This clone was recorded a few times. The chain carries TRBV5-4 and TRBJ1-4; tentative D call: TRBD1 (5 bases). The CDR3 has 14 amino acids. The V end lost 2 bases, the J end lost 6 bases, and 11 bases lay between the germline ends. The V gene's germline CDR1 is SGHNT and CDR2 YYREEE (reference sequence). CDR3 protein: CASSFGGRDEKLFF. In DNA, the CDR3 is TGTGCCAGCAGCTTTGGGGGTCGGGATGAAAAACTGTTTTTT.

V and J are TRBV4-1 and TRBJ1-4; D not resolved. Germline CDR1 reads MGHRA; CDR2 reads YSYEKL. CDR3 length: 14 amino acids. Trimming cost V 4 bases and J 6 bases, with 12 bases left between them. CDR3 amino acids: CASSRGVPYEKLFF. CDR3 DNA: TGCGCCAGCAGCCGTGGGGTTCCATATGAAAAACTGTTTTTT.

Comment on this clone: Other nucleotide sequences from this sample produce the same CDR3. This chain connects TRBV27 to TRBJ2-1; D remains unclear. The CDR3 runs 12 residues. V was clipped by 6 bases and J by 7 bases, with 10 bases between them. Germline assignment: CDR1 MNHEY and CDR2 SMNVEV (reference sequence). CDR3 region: CASSERRNEQFF. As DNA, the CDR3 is TGTGCCAGCAGCGAACGGCGTAATGAGCAGTTCTTC.

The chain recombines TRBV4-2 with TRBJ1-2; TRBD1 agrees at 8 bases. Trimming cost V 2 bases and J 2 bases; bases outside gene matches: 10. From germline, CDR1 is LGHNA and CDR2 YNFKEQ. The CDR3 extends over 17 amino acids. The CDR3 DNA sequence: TGTGCCAGCAGCCAACAACACACCAGGGGGCGGAACTATGGCTACACCTTC. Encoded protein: CASSQQHTRGRNYGYTF.

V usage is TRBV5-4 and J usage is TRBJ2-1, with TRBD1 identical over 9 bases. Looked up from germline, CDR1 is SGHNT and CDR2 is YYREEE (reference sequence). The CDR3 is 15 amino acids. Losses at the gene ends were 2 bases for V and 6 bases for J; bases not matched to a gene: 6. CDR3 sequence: CASSFVDRGVNEQFF. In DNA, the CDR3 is TGTGCCAGCAGCTTCGTCGACAGGGGGGTCAATGAGCAGTTCTTC. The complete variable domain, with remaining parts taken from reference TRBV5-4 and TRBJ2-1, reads ETGVTQSPTHLIKTRGQQVTLRCSSQSGHNTVSWYQQALGQGPQFIFQYYREEENGRGNFPPRFSGLQFPNYSSELNVNALELDDSALYLCASSFVDRGVNEQFFGPGTRLTVL.